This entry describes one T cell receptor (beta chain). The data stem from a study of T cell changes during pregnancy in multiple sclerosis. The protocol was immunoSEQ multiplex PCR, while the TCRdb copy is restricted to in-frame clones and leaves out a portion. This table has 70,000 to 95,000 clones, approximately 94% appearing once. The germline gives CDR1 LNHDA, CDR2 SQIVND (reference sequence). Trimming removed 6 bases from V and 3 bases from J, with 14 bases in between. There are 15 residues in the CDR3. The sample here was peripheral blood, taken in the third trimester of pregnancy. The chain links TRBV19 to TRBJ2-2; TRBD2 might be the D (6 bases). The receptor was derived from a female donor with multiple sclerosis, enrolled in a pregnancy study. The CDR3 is CASRTPGLDTGELFF. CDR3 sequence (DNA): TGTGCCAGTAGGACGCCGGGACTTGACACCGGGGAGCTGTTTTTT.